This T cell receptor beta chain was recovered during a study of cytomegalovirus exposure and HLA in healthy donors. Findings and caveats of the study: Reportedly, fewer N-insertions than the approximately 650-donor mean appeared in an Asian-associated ancestry cluster in a later analysis.

The PCR had 60 Vbeta and 13 Jbeta primers. This table comes from immunoSEQ multiplex PCR, and its TCRdb copy is limited to in-frame clones, with some not included. This sample carries 130,000 to 150,000 clones, 73% of them seen once, and the ten largest clones take under 15%. Trimming cost V 6 bases and J 5 bases; bases outside gene matches: 9. Germline V gene data show CDR1 as MNHNY and CDR2 as SVGAGI (reference sequence). CDR3 length: 16 amino acids. A remark on this clone: Antigen unknown.

The chain employs TRBV6-6 and TRBJ2-2; 10 bases are a match to TRBD2. The specimen sequenced was PBMCs. This receptor was obtained from a human donor in good health. The DNA of the CDR3 is TGTGCCAGCAGACGCGAGCGGACTAGCGGTACCGGGGAGCTGTTTTTT. Its protein is CASRRERTSGTGELFF.